This T cell receptor (beta chain) was documented in a study of identical twins. TCRdb independently ran MiXCR on the 5' RACE reads; one entry per CDR3 protein. The repertoire holds under 300,000 distinct CDR3 sequences, with roughly 13% as singletons. The CDR3 spans 17 residues. The J segment lost 0 bases and the V segment lost 4 bases, leaving 10 bases of the junction unmatched. The germline gives CDR1 SEHNR, CDR2 FQNEAQ (reference sequence). This TCR came from a woman between 18 and 30 years old in good health. The chain joins TRBV7-9 to TRBJ2-3; 7 nucleotides line up with TRBD2. Sequenced material: memory (CD45RO+) T cells sorted from blood. CDR3 nucleotide sequence: TGTGCCAGCAGCTCCCCGTGGGGAGCGGGGAGCACAGATACGCAGTATTTT. Translation: CASSSPWGAGSTDTQYF.